This paragraph reports one T cell receptor (beta chain). Its antigen remains unidentified. No quality values exist for individual bases; no much larger clone is one base distant. The cohort comprised roughly 30 patients with locally advanced or metastatic urothelial carcinoma treated at Memorial Sloan Kettering on a trial protocol. Peripheral blood mononuclear cells were collected pretreatment and during treatment, with between 1 and 8 total time points obtained per patient. The Qiagen DNeasy Blood extraction kit was used to purify genomic DNA from total PBMCs and tumor samples. PBMCs were collected pretreatment and during treatment, and were isolated and stored as previously described. Synthetic TCR analog templates were spiked into each PCR so that absolute template abundance could be estimated from read counts. Using the immunoSEQ assay, TCRbeta CDR3 regions were amplified from genomic DNA with bias-controlled V and J gene primers. Sequencing of rearranged TCRbeta segments was performed at approximately 20X coverage. In the paper's pipeline: Clustering was used to correct sequencing errors, and CDR3s were annotated against IMGT so that V, D and J genes could be assigned. Out-of-frame and stop-codon sequences were excluded, and only productive TCRbeta rearrangements were used in downstream analyses. To compute clonality, Shannon entropy was normalized by the log of the number of unique productive sequences and then subtracted from one. Clones differing between time points or between blood and tumor were identified by Fisher's exact test with Benjamini-Hochberg correction at adjusted p below 0.01. Imported from immuneACCESS, the table was reduced by TCRdb to in-frame sequences with V and J called. These copies leave out some clones; in studies compared against another copy, an unresolved V gene accounts for under half, and the cause of the remainder is not known. From that table come the V and J calls and clone size; the DNA was used to work out D and trimming. For this sample there are 85,000 to 100,000 clones; 85% to 95% appear just once. Roughly 9.4% of the sample belongs to the ten largest clones.

The data derive from a study of PD-L1 blockade in urothelial cancer (dated by TCRdb to the late 2010s). For the wider study: Therapy was started around 2014 for all patients, and atezolizumab 1,200 mg was administered intravenously every 3 weeks. About 90% of the roughly 30 patients were identified as males with urothelial cancer of bladder origin, and a prior smoking history was reported by 18 of 29 patients. Patients had an ECOG performance status of 0 or 1 and had received between 0 and 3 prior chemotherapy regimens. Blood samples were analyzed at 3 weeks after treatment start (second dose) and at 6 weeks after treatment start. Blood samples yielded a median of around 130,000 T cells and tens of thousands of unique TCRs, with median clonality approximately 0.08. The study was an exploratory multi-omic analysis of somatic, immune and clinical correlates of response to PD-L1 blockade with atezolizumab in urothelial cancer. TCR sequencing covered pretreatment tumor samples and matched, serially collected peripheral blood taken before and after atezolizumab treatment. Durable clinical benefit meant progression-free survival longer than 6 months, and TCR features were also tested against progression-free and overall survival. In the same patients, whole exome sequencing and RNA sequencing of pretreatment tumors were performed in addition to TCR sequencing. About 10 patients achieved durable clinical benefit and some 20 did not. Pretreatment blood TCR-seq was available for twenty-nine patients, at least one posttreatment blood collection was obtained for around 25 patients, and tumor TCR-seq was available for around 25 patients. General conclusions and limits of the study: Improved progression-free and overall survival was associated with having pretreatment peripheral blood TCR clonality below the median. Among patients with durable benefit, tumor-associated TCR clones showed greater expansion in peripheral blood 3 weeks after treatment started (n of about 20, p = 0.022). Because the sample size was small (n of about 31) and many of the analyses were exploratory, the results are meant to be hypothesis-generating.

The input for sequencing was PBMCs, taken around atezolizumab (anti-PD-L1) treatment. The source is a man in his fifties or sixties with urothelial cancer.

The CDR3 region: CASRESGFTDTQYF. The DNA sequence follows: TGTGCCAGCAGGGAAAGCGGTTTCACAGATACGCAGTATTTT. The sequence joins TRBV14 to TRBJ2-3; the D segment could be TRBD2, given 5 matching bases. Based on the germline V gene, the CDR1 and CDR2 sequences are SGHDN and FVKESK. V loses 6 bases of germline sequence and J loses 2 bases, and the interval between the two ends is 12 bases. Inclusive of the bounding cysteine and phenylalanine, the CDR3 is 14 residues long. Just the 42-base CDR3 DNA is kept, in frame starting at base 1. Beyond the CDR3, the reference TRBV14 and TRBJ2-3 genes provide the residues; the full variable domain reads: EAGVTQFPSHSVIEKGQTVTLRCDPISGHDNLYWYRRVMGKEIKFLLHFVKESKQDESGMPNNRFLAERTGGTYSTLKVQPAELEDSGVYFCASRESGFTDTQYFGPGTRLTVL.